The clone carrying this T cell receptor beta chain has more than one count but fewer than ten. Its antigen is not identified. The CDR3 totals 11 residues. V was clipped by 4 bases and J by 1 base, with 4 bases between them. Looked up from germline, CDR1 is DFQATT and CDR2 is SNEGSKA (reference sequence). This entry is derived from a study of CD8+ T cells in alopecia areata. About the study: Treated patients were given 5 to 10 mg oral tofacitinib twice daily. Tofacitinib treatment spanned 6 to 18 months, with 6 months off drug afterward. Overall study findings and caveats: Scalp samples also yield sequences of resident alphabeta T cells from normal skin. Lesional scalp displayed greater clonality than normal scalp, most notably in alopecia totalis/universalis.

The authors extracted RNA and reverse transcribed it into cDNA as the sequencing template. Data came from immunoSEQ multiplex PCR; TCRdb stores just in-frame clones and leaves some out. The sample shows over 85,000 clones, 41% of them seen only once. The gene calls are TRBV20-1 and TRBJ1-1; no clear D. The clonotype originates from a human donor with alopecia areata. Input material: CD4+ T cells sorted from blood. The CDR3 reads CSAKGNTEAFF. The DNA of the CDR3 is TGCAGTGCTAAAGGGAACACTGAAGCTTTCTTT.